This is a list of T cell receptor beta chains from one sample in a study of CXCR3-negative and CXCR3-positive naive CD8 T cells. TCRdb processed the 5' RACE reads again and assigns one entry to each CDR3 protein, with no DNA. Its table records 150,000 or so distinct CDR3 sequences. The sequenced sample was naive CXCR3+ CD8+ T cells from blood. The receptors shown here come from a human donor in good health. Some clones in this sample may be carry-over from other donors' samples. CDR3s include the opening cysteine and the closing phenylalanine or tryptophan.

j_call cdr3_length v_call cdr3_aa
TRBJ2-1 14 TRBV27 CASSPVGLYNEQFF
TRBJ2-7 15 TRBV7-9 CASTSGQMSSYEQYF
TRBJ2-7 13 TRBV29-1 CSVEGGSAYEQYF
TRBJ2-7 13 TRBV4-1 CASSQGKGYEQYF
TRBJ2-5 16 TRBV5-1 CASSLDGLQVQETQYF
TRBJ2-7 20 TRBV7-9 CASSLARTDRGLPISYEQYF
TRBJ2-4 13 TRBV30 CAWSVLGGDIQYF
TRBJ2-3 16 TRBV7-9 CASSLGAGALTDTQYF
TRBJ1-4 13 TRBV6-6 CASTGRPDEKLFF
TRBJ2-7 11 TRBV28 CASQVYYEQYF
TRBJ2-3 15 TRBV20-1 CSARPLAGGTDTQYF
TRBJ2-1 15 TRBV7-8 CASSLATGAYNEQFF
TRBJ2-7 11 TRBV7-9 CASSRDNEQYF
TRBJ1-4 15 TRBV5-1 CASSLAQAPGEKLFF
TRBJ2-7 13 TRBV12-3/TRBV12-4 CASSSARVHEQYF
TRBJ2-2 13 TRBV20-1 CTSRQGDTGELFF
TRBJ2-7 16 TRBV29-1 CSVELAEGPFSYEQYF
TRBJ2-1 16 TRBV28 CASSFLRTSGNNEQFF
TRBJ1-1 15 TRBV2 CASKPTAGKNTEAFF
TRBJ2-1 14 TRBV12-3/TRBV12-4 CASSPIGVDNEQFF
TRBJ2-7 14 TRBV28 CASSLLAASYEQYF
TRBJ1-4 14 TRBV12-3/TRBV12-4 CASSWEEGLRKLFF
TRBJ2-2 19 TRBV7-8 CASSRVYGSSGTNTGELFF
TRBJ1-2 15 TRBV20-1 CSAESGGGFNYGYTF
TRBJ1-1 13 TRBV7-2 CASSFAVNTEAFF